This T cell receptor beta chain appears in the sequencing data of a study of T cell repertoires in cytomegalovirus infection. Via MiXCR, TCRdb re-called the reads, giving one row per CDR3 protein. The data hold 200,000 to 250,000 distinct CDR3 sequences, with 10% to 15% observed a single time. This clonotype has at least ten counts. The antigen remains undetermined. An end of the junction differs from the germline gene, which may be a read error. Study-level points and caveats: Ex vivo, HLA-C-restricted CMV-specific TCR beta clonotypes prevailed over the rest of the response.

The CDR3 consists of 15 residues. The rearrangement uses TRBV12-3 or TRBV12-4 and TRBJ2-3; D remains unclear. The receptor was derived from a human donor in good health (CMV status not recorded). Some clones in this sample may be carry-over from other donors' samples. The sequenced material came from PBMCs. The CDR3 region has the DNA TGTGCCCGCAGCCAAGCCCTGAGGCCGACAGATACGCAGTATTTT. It is translated as CARSQALRPTDTQYF.